This passage covers 31 T cell receptor beta chains from one sample sequenced in a study of blood T cell repertoires in COVID-19 (dated by TCRdb to about 2020). The protocol used for the library was the immunoSEQ multiplex PCR assay. TCRdb stores this immuneACCESS table with in-frame sequences only. Part of the clones is absent; in the studies checked, under half of the shortfall reflects unresolved V genes, and no reason is known for the rest. Across this sample there are 65,000 to 80,000 clones, with approximately 90% seen only once. The ten most abundant clones make up about 5% of the sample. Sequenced: peripheral blood. The receptors originated from a human donor in a cohort sampled during active COVID-19.

The chain combines TRBV12-5 with TRBJ1-1, with D possibly being TRBD1 (5 bases). Per germline, CDR1 LGHNT and CDR2 FRNRAP. The CDR3 covers 17 residues. V lost 0 bases and J 0 bases, leaving 14 bases between the germline ends. In DNA form, the CDR3 reads TGTGCTAGTGGTTTGGTACTGTCTCGGGGGATGAACACTGAAGCTTTCTTT. Translation gives CASGLVLSRGMNTEAFF.

This clone occurred once. The rearrangement uses TRBV4-3 and TRBJ2-7, with 7 bases that match TRBD1. V shed 4 bases, J shed 6 bases, and the junction held 15 bases outside the gene matches. This CDR3 spans 16 amino acids. The germline gives CDR1 LGHNA, CDR2 YSLEER. The CDR3 here is CASSRAQRQGIGEQYF. CDR3 nucleotide sequence: TGCGCCAGCAGCCGCGCTCAGAGACAGGGAATTGGCGAGCAGTACTTC.

This chain's CDR3 is CASSLGDSLRTDTQYF. Here the CDR3 DNA reads TGTGCCAGCAGCTTGGGGGACAGCCTTAGGACAGATACGCAGTATTTT. The chain links TRBV11-3 to TRBJ2-3; 7 nucleotides line up with TRBD1. CDR3 length: 16 amino acids. Germline CDR1 is SGHNT and CDR2 is YENEEA. The J segment lost 3 bases and the V segment lost 3 bases, leaving 9 bases of the junction unmatched.

V gene TRBV10-1 combines with J gene TRBJ2-1; no clear D. The CDR3 is made up of 13 amino acids. V lost 6 bases, J lost 6 bases, and 12 bases lay in between. Germline CDR1 reads WNHNN; CDR2 reads SYGVQD (reference sequence). The CDR3 DNA reads TGCGCCAGCAGCCTTGACTTATCCAATGAGCAGTTCTTC. Translation gives CASSLDLSNEQFF.

This rearrangement joins TRBV18 to TRBJ2-7, with a weak D call TRBD2 (7 bases). The germline V and J ends were trimmed by 0 bases and 7 bases, with 25 bases remaining between them. This CDR3 is built from 18 residues. Germline V CDR1 and CDR2: KGHSH, LQKENI. CDR3 sequence: CASSPPKGGQSPRGEQYF. CDR3 bases: TGTGCCAGCTCACCACCTAAGGGGGGGCAGAGCCCACGAGGAGAGCAGTACTTC. Full variable domain (rest looked up from reference TRBV18 and TRBJ2-7): NAGVMQNPRHLVRRRGQEARLRCSPMKGHSHVYWYRQLPEEGLKFMVYLQKENIIDESGMPKERFSAEFPKEGPSILRIQQVVRGDSAAYFCASSPPKGGQSPRGEQYFGPGTRLTVT.

The chain carries TRBV19 and TRBJ2-1, with 7 bases lining up with TRBD1. CDR1 is LNHDA and CDR2 is SQIVND in the germline V gene (reference sequence). The CDR3 consists of 15 residues. Trimming cost V 8 bases and J 0 bases; bases outside gene matches: 7. The CDR3 sequence: CASHRGQSSYNEQFF. CDR3 sequence (DNA): TGTGCCAGTCACAGGGGACAGAGCTCCTACAATGAGCAGTTCTTC.

The chain links TRBV4-2 to TRBJ2-3; 8 positions agree with TRBD2. CDR3 length equals 17 residues. V gave up 0 bases and J gave up 7 bases; unmatched junction bases: 12. The germline V gene encodes CDR1 LGHNA and CDR2 YNFKEQ. The CDR3 region is CASSQDLAARGVNTQYF. The DNA for the CDR3 is TGTGCCAGCAGCCAAGATCTCGCGGCGCGGGGGGTAAATACGCAGTATTTT.

The chain uses TRBV10-3 and TRBJ2-1; 9 bases are a match to TRBD2. V was pared by 4 bases and J by 0 bases, with 13 bases of the junction left unmatched. CDR3 length equals 19 residues. Looked up from germline, CDR1 is ENHRY and CDR2 is SYGVKD. This chain's CDR3 is CAISGQGTSFLRSYNEQFF. DNA of the CDR3: TGTGCCATCAGTGGCCAGGGGACTAGCTTCCTCCGCTCCTACAATGAGCAGTTCTTC.

The rearrangement joins TRBV9 to TRBJ1-3, with D possibly being TRBD1 (6 bases). The CDR3 contains 16 residues. CDR1 and CDR2 (germline): SGDLS, YYNGEE. Trimming took off 0 bases at V and 2 bases at J, with 12 bases between the two ends. Here the CDR3 reads CASSVGWTAPGNTIYF. The CDR3 bases are TGTGCCAGCAGCGTAGGGTGGACAGCTCCTGGAAACACCATATATTTT. The full variable domain, with the rest looked up from reference TRBV9 and TRBJ1-3, is DSGVTQTPKHLITATGQRVTLRCSPRSGDLSVYWYQQSLDQGLQFLIQYYNGEERAKGNILERFSAQQFPDLHSELNLSSLELGDSALYFCASSVGWTAPGNTIYFGEGSWLTVV.

V gene TRBV5-1 combines with J gene TRBJ2-1; 9 nucleotides agree with TRBD1. This CDR3 contains 16 residues. Germline V CDR1 and CDR2: SGHRS, YFSETQ. V was clipped by 5 bases and J by 4 bases; unmatched bases: 10. The CDR3 nucleotides read TGCGCCAGCAGTCAGCTCCTAGGACAGGGGTACAATGAGCAGTTCTTC. Its translation: CASSQLLGQGYNEQFF.

This chain uses TRBV3-1 (or the pseudogene TRBV3-2) with TRBJ2-1; TRBD2 aligns across 8 bases. CDR3 length: 16 residues. J was trimmed by 6 bases and V by 6 bases; bases with no gene match: 13. Germline CDR1 LGHDT, CDR2 YNNKEL (reference sequence). CDR3 in DNA: TGTGCCAGCAGTCCCCAGGGGAGCGGGGGCCCCAATGAGCAGTTCTTC. It specifies CASSPQGSGGPNEQFF.

The chain employs TRBV7-2 and TRBJ2-2; D is possibly TRBD2 (5 bases). Germline values: CDR1 SGHTA, CDR2 FQGNSA. Deletions cut 3 bases from V and 7 bases from J, with 15 bases between. The CDR3 has 15 residues. CDR3 bases: TGTGCCAGCAGCTTGAGGCGGCCCCGGGGCGGGGAGCTGTTTTTT. The encoded protein is CASSLRRPRGGELFF.

This chain links TRBV7-8 with TRBJ1-6, with D possibly TRBD1 on 5 matching bases. Germline assignment: CDR1 SGHVS and CDR2 FQNEAQ. CDR3 length: 14 residues. V gave up 6 bases and J gave up 8 bases, with 14 bases separating them. CDR3 nucleotide sequence: TGTGCCAGCAGGGAAACAGGCCGAGATTCACCCCTCCACTTT. Residues: CASRETGRDSPLHF.

The DNA for the CDR3 is TGTGCCAGCAGCGCAAGACAGGGGAACACTGAAGCTTTCTTT. Translation gives CASSARQGNTEAFF. The chain couples TRBV7-2 to TRBJ1-1, with 7 bases that match TRBD1. After removal of 5 bases from V and 1 base from J, the junction contained 4 bases not matched to a gene. The CDR3 extends over 14 amino acids. Per the germline V gene, CDR1 is SGHTA and CDR2 is FQGNSA. Looking up the rest from reference TRBV7-2 and TRBJ1-1 gives the full variable domain: GAGVSQSPSNKVTEKGKDVELRCDPISGHTALYWYRQSLGQGLEFLIYFQGNSAPDKSGLPSDRFSAERTGGSVSTLTIQRTQQEDSAVYLCASSARQGNTEAFFGQGTRLTVV.

This chain links TRBV7-2 with TRBJ1-3, with 10 bases fitting TRBD1. Germline-derived CDR1 and CDR2 are SGHTA and FQGNSA. J was trimmed by 8 bases and V by 1 base; bases with no gene match: 8. There are 16 residues in the CDR3. The CDR3 loop reads CASSLGPGTGVDTIYF. As DNA, the CDR3 is TGTGCCAGCAGCTTAGGACCCGGGACAGGGGTCGACACCATATATTTT. The entire variable domain, with the rest obtained from reference TRBV7-2 and TRBJ1-3, is as follows: GAGVSQSPSNKVTEKGKDVELRCDPISGHTALYWYRQSLGQGLEFLIYFQGNSAPDKSGLPSDRFSAERTGGSVSTLTIQRTQQEDSAVYLCASSLGPGTGVDTIYFGEGSWLTVV.

CDR3 DNA: TGTGCCAGCAGCTTAGCTGGAGGACAGGACTCGGCCTACGAGCAGTACTTC. Translating gives CASSLAGGQDSAYEQYF. The chain uses TRBV7-9 and TRBJ2-7; 7 bases are a match to TRBD1. The V segment lost 0 bases and the J segment 2 bases; nucleotides outside the gene matches: 10. Per the germline V gene, CDR1 is SEHNR and CDR2 is FQNEAQ (reference sequence). This CDR3 region has 17 residues.

The chain carries TRBV5-1 and TRBJ1-1, with no clear D. Germline-derived CDR1 and CDR2 are SGHRS and YFSETQ. Trimming left V 5 bases short and J 1 base short, with 12 bases between. This CDR3 has 14 residues. The CDR3 nucleotides are TGCGCCAGCAGTAAGGCCCCAGGGAACACTGAAGCTTTCTTT. It encodes CASSKAPGNTEAFF.

As concerns this clone: Germline is not matched at one junction end, which may reflect a read error. The chain joins TRBV7-7 to TRBJ2-7; the D gene is possibly TRBD1 (6 bases). This CDR3 is built from 15 residues. CDR1 is SSHAT and CDR2 is FNYEAQ in the germline V gene (reference sequence). The CDR3 sequence is CASSLRGTTSGEQYF. The CDR3 nucleotides are TGTGCTAGCAGCTTAAGGGGGACAACCTCGGGGGAGCAGTACTTC. Full variable domain (missing parts from reference TRBV7-7 and TRBJ2-7): GAGVSQSPRYKVTKRGQDVTLRCDPISSHATLYWYQQALGQGPEFLTYFNYEAQPDKSGLPSDRFSAERPEGSISTLTIQRTEQRDSAMYRCASSLRGTTSGEQYFGPGTRLTVT.

The rearrangement joins TRBV5-1 to TRBJ1-3, with D hard to call. Germline V gene data show CDR1 as SGHRS and CDR2 as YFSETQ. Trimming stripped 5 bases from V and 3 bases from J, with 21 bases between. CDR3 length: 17 residues. The CDR3 DNA reads TGCGCCAGCAGGACCTTAGAGGGAAGCGACGATGGAAACACCATATATTTT. Translated: CASRTLEGSDDGNTIYF.

The V and J genes are TRBV2 and TRBJ2-7; maybe TRBD2 (6 bases). Germline assignment: CDR1 SNHLY and CDR2 FYNNEI. The CDR3 spans 14 residues. The germline V and J ends were trimmed by 4 bases and 5 bases, with 15 bases remaining between them. The CDR3 here is CASSGGGTPHEQYF. The DNA of the CDR3 is TGTGCCAGCAGTGGGGGAGGAACCCCCCACGAGCAGTACTTC.

V and J are TRBV5-8 and TRBJ2-5, with D possibly TRBD2 on 5 matching bases. Per the germline V gene, CDR1 is SGHTS and CDR2 is YDEGEE. V gave up 0 bases and J gave up 4 bases, with 10 bases separating them. The CDR3 length is 14 residues. The CDR3 loop reads CASSLARGLETQYF. The CDR3 region has the DNA TGTGCCAGCAGCTTGGCCCGGGGATTAGAGACCCAGTACTTC.

The rearrangement links TRBV5-6 to TRBJ2-3; no clear D gene. Germline assignment: CDR1 SGHDT and CDR2 YYEEEE. Deletions cut 5 bases from V and 3 bases from J, with 10 bases between. The CDR3 sequence is 13 residues long. As DNA, the CDR3 is TGTGCCAGCAGGCCTGAAGCGACAGATACGCAGTATTTT. Encoded protein: CASRPEATDTQYF. Based on the CDR3 plus reference TRBV5-6 and TRBJ2-3, the full variable domain is DAGVTQSPTHLIKTRGQQVTLRCSPKSGHDTVSWYQQALGQGPQFIFQYYEEEERQRGNFPDRFSGHQFPNYSSELNVNALLLGDSALYLCASRPEATDTQYFGPGTRLTVL.

In DNA, the CDR3 is TGTGCCAGCAGTGCCAGGTGGGGGCTGGAAGGCGAGCAGTACTTC. Encoded protein: CASSARWGLEGEQYF. The chain carries TRBV27 and TRBJ2-7, with D maybe TRBD1 (6 bases). Trimming removed 5 bases from V and 6 bases from J, with 20 bases in between. CDR1 and CDR2 from the germline V gene are MNHEY and SMNVEV (reference sequence). The CDR3 spans 15 residues.

The chain has TRBV5-5 and TRBJ2-5; 11 bases align to TRBD2. J gave up 8 bases and V 0 bases, and 3 bases lay outside the gene matches. Germline assignment: CDR1 SGHKS and CDR2 YYEKEE (reference sequence). The CDR3 extends over 14 amino acids. CDR3 nucleotides: TGTGCCAGCAGCTTGGCTCTAGCGGGGGGCACCCAGTACTTC. Its protein product is CASSLALAGGTQYF.

CDR3 DNA sequence: TGTGCCAGCAGTGAGAACAGGGCTGGGGCCAACGTCCTGACTTTC. Protein product: CASSENRAGANVLTF. This sequence joins TRBV2 and TRBJ2-6; D might be TRBD1 (6 bases). V gave up 3 bases and J gave up 2 bases, with 8 bases separating them. CDR1 and CDR2 (germline): SNHLY, FYNNEI. This CDR3 is 15 amino acids long.

CDR3 DNA: TGCGCCAGCAGCGTTGGGCAATCGGGGCAGCCCCAGCATTTT. Translation gives CASSVGQSGQPQHF. This chain links TRBV5-1 with TRBJ1-5, with unresolved D. Trimming pared 4 bases from V and 7 bases from J, leaving 15 bases between. The V gene's germline CDR1 is SGHRS and CDR2 YFSETQ. The CDR3 covers 14 residues.

This chain connects TRBV6-6 to TRBJ2-2; D gene uncertain. The V gene lost 6 bases and the J gene lost 4 bases, with 9 bases spanning the gap. CDR3 length: 13 residues. In germline, CDR1 is MNHNY, CDR2 SVGAGI (reference sequence). The CDR3 sequence is CASRVSGTGELFF. The DNA for the CDR3 is TGTGCCAGCAGAGTCAGTGGCACCGGGGAGCTGTTTTTT.

This chain connects TRBV5-8 to TRBJ2-7, with unresolved D. Germline V gives CDR1 SGHTS, CDR2 YDEGEE. The CDR3 length is 13 residues. V gave up 3 bases and J gave up 6 bases, with 13 bases separating them. The CDR3 reads CASSSTFRAEQYF. The CDR3 region has the DNA TGTGCCAGCAGCTCTACCTTTCGTGCCGAGCAGTACTTC.

The V and J genes are TRBV7-2 and TRBJ1-1; 9 bases map to TRBD1. The CDR3 contains 13 residues. After removal of 6 bases from V and 4 bases from J, the junction contained 3 bases not matched to a gene. Germline lookup yields CDR1 SGHTA and CDR2 FQGNSA. CDR3 residues: CASRWDRVTEAFF. The CDR3 DNA sequence: TGTGCCAGCAGGTGGGACAGGGTCACTGAAGCTTTCTTT.

This rearrangement joins TRBV2 to TRBJ2-5, with D unresolved. Germline V CDR1 and CDR2: SNHLY, FYNNEI. This CDR3 spans 12 amino acids. V lost 9 bases and J 0 bases, leaving 8 bases between the germline ends. CDR3 in DNA: TGTGCCAGGCGAGACAACCAAGAGACCCAGTACTTC. Protein sequence: CARRDNQETQYF.

The V and J genes are TRBV4-3 and TRBJ1-6; D remains unclear. The ends were cut back, 0 bases at V and 6 bases at J, with 9 bases in the middle. Per the germline V gene, CDR1 is LGHNA and CDR2 is YSLEER. The CDR3 is made up of 15 amino acids. The CDR3 sequence: CASSQDWQSNSPLHF. DNA of the CDR3: TGCGCCAGCAGCCAAGATTGGCAGTCTAATTCACCCCTCCACTTT.